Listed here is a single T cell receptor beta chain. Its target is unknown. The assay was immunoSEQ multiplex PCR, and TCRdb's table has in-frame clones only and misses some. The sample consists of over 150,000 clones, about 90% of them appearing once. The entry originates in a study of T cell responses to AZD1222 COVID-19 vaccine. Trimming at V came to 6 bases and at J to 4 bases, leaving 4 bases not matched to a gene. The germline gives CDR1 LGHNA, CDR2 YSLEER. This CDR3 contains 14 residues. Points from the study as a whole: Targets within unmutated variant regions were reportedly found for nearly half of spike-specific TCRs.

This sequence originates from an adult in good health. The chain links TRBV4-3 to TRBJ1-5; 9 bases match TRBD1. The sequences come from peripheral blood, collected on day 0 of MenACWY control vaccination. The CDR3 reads CASSSGTGNQPQHF. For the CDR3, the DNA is TGCGCCAGCAGTTCAGGGACAGGGAATCAGCCCCAGCATTTT.